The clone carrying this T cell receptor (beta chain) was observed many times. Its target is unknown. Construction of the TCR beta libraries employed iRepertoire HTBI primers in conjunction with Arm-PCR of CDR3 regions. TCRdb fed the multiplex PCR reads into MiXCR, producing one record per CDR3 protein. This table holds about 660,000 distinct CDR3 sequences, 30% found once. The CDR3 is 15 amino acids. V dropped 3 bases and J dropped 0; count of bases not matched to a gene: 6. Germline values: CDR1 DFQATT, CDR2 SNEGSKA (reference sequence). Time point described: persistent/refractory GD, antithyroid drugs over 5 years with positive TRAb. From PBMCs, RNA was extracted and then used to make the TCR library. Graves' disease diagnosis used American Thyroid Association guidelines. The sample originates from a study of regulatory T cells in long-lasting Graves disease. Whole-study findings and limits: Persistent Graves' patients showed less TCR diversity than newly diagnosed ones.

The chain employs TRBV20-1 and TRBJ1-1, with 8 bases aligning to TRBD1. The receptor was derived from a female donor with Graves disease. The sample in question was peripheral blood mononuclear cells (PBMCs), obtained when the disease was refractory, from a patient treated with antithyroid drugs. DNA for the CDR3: TGCAGTGCTAGCTTGACAGGGGTTATGAACACTGAAGCTTTCTTT. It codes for CSASLTGVMNTEAFF.